Below are 24 T cell receptor beta chains sequenced from a single sample in a study of CD8 T cells in Susac syndrome. Random-hexamer reverse transcription was applied to about 0.45 to 1 ug RNA. TCRdb used MiXCR to reprocess the immunoSEQ multiplex PCR reads, holding one entry per CDR3 protein. The sample consists of 100,000 to 150,000 distinct CDR3 sequences, 94% of them appearing once. What was sequenced was CD4+ T cells from PBMCs. These receptors were collected from a human donor in good health.

The chain carries TRBV5-1 and TRBJ1-5; TRBD1 agrees at 7 bases. The J segment lost 0 bases and the V segment lost 0 bases, leaving 0 bases of the junction unmatched. Germline loops: CDR1 SGHRS, CDR2 YFSETQ. The CDR3 runs 15 residues. The CDR3 loop reads CASSLEGASNQPQHF. The CDR3 coding sequence is TGCGCCAGCAGCTTGGAGGGGGCTAGCAATCAGCCCCAGCATTTT.

The chain carries TRBV7-3 and TRBJ2-5; D may be TRBD1 or TRBD2 (5 bases each). The CDR3 is made up of 15 amino acids. Trimming cost V 3 bases and J 1 base, with 12 bases left between them. Germline V gene lookup returns CDR1 SGHTA and CDR2 FQGTGA. The CDR3 region is CASSLGPAAQETQYF. The CDR3, as DNA: TGTGCCAGCAGCTTGGGACCCGCGGCCCAAGAGACCCAGTACTTC.

The J gene is TRBJ2-2, the V gene TRBV28, with D perhaps matching TRBD1 (5 bases). Germline CDR1 MDHEN, CDR2 SYDVKM. This CDR3 spans 14 amino acids. V was trimmed by 8 bases and J by 8 bases, leaving 18 bases between them. The CDR3 DNA sequence: TGTGCCAGCGGCGCAGGGCCGGATCGTGGGGAGCTGTTTTTT. Its translation: CASGAGPDRGELFF.

This clonotype occurred once. The rearrangement joins TRBV7-2 to TRBJ2-7; D remains unclear. Trimming stripped 5 bases from V and 3 bases from J, with 14 bases between. Germline CDR1 SGHTA, CDR2 FQGNSA. The length of the CDR3 is 14 residues. CDR3 in amino acids: CASSTGSLVYEQYF. The CDR3 DNA reads TGTGCCAGCAGCACGGGCAGTCTGGTCTACGAGCAGTACTTC.

The chain carries TRBV5-1 and TRBJ2-5, with D hard to call. V was trimmed by 3 bases and J by 0 bases, leaving 6 bases between them. The CDR3 totals 13 residues. Per germline, CDR1 SGHRS and CDR2 YFSETQ. CDR3 amino acids: CASSSGDQETQYF. In nucleotides, the CDR3 is TGCGCCAGCAGCTCTGGGGACCAAGAGACCCAGTACTTC.

This sequence joins TRBV3-1 and TRBJ1-1; possible D gene TRBD1, 5 bases. The CDR3 covers 14 residues. V shed 2 bases and J shed 1 base, with 8 bases lying between them. Germline V gene sequence: CDR1 LGHDT, CDR2 YNNKEL (reference sequence). CDR3 amino acids: CASSQLQENTEAFF. CDR3 sequence (DNA): TGTGCCAGCAGCCAATTACAGGAGAACACTGAAGCTTTCTTT.

This clonotype showed up just a few times. The chain joins TRBV4-2 to TRBJ1-1, with TRBD1 identical over 7 bases. Germline V gene data show CDR1 as LGHNA and CDR2 as YNFKEQ. The trim removed 4 bases at V and 0 bases at J, leaving 2 bases unmatched. This CDR3 contains 14 residues. CDR3 in amino acids: CASSPTGLNTEAFF. In DNA form, the CDR3 reads TGTGCCAGCAGCCCGACAGGGTTGAACACTGAAGCTTTCTTT.

The chain couples TRBV29-1 to TRBJ2-2; the D is unclear. The CDR3 contains 13 residues. CDR1 is SQVTM and CDR2 is ANQGSEA in the germline V gene. Trimming left V 3 bases short and J 2 bases short, with 7 bases between. The CDR3 DNA follows: TGCAGCGTTGAGAGGATCAACACCGGGGAGCTGTTTTTT. It codes for CSVERINTGELFF.

The rearrangement links TRBV7-9 to TRBJ1-1, with D possibly TRBD1 on 5 matching bases. Trimming stripped 4 bases from V and 0 bases from J, with 9 bases between. This CDR3 comprises 14 residues. CDR1 and CDR2 (germline): SEHNR, FQNEAQ (reference sequence). The CDR3 DNA reads TGTGCCAGCAGCTCGGACACCTTGAACACTGAAGCTTTCTTT. Translated: CASSSDTLNTEAFF.

This clonotype was seen just once. This rearrangement joins TRBV21-1 to TRBJ2-5; the table's D call TRBD2 went unverified against the DNA. TRBV21-1 is a known pseudogene. The CDR3 is 16 residues long. CDR3 DNA: TGTGCCGGAGATGGCGGGAGGGCCCCTGAACAAGAGACCCAGTACTTC. Protein sequence: CAGDGGRAPEQETQYF.

The V gene is TRBV25-1, the J gene TRBJ1-4, with a possible D match to TRBD1 (5 bases). Germline values: CDR1 MGHDK, CDR2 SYGVNS. The CDR3 loop spans 14 amino acids. The germline V and J ends were trimmed by 3 bases and 8 bases, with 13 bases remaining between them. The CDR3 protein is CASSEPPPGEKLFF. The DNA of the CDR3 is TGTGCCAGCAGTGAGCCGCCACCAGGGGAAAAACTGTTTTTT.

The rearrangement links TRBV27 to TRBJ1-6; TRBD1 matches 7 bases. The germline CDR1 and CDR2 sequences are MNHEY and SMNVEV (reference sequence). Unmatched junction bases numbered 12, after V lost 6 bases and J lost 13 bases. The CDR3 extends over 14 amino acids. The CDR3 region has the DNA TGTGCCAGCAGGTGGAGGGACAGCCTCTCGCCCCTCCACTTT. This sequence encodes CASRWRDSLSPLHF.

The chain uses TRBV12-3 or TRBV12-4 and TRBJ2-7, with 8 bases that match TRBD2. The CDR3 is 14 residues long. Trimming removed 5 bases from V and 3 bases from J; junction bases left unmatched: 6. This CDR3 reads CASSPGAGGYEQYF. In DNA, the CDR3 is TGTGCCAGCAGTCCTGGGGCGGGGGGCTACGAGCAGTACTTC.

The CDR3 protein is CASSQDSSNTQYF. In DNA form, the CDR3 reads TGCGCCAGCAGCCAAGACTCTAGTAATACGCAGTATTTT. The chain joins TRBV4-1 to TRBJ2-3; D is unresolved. The germline V gene encodes CDR1 MGHRA and CDR2 YSYEKL. The CDR3 has 13 residues. The V end was cut by 0 bases, the J end by 7 bases, with 8 bases between.

The V call is TRBV5-1, the J call TRBJ2-7; TRBD1 might be the D (6 bases). Germline CDR1 reads SGHRS; CDR2 reads YFSETQ. This CDR3 spans 15 amino acids. Trimming removed 4 bases from V and 2 bases from J, with 16 bases in between. The CDR3 nucleotides are TGCGCCAGCAGCAGCAGGGGAGCCATTACCTACGAGCAGTACTTC. Translating gives CASSSRGAITYEQYF.

This rearrangement joins TRBV5-1 to TRBJ2-3; TRBD2 matches at 16 bases. This CDR3 spans 18 amino acids. The V segment lost 4 bases and the J segment 4 bases; nucleotides outside the gene matches: 9. The germline CDR1 and CDR2 sequences are SGHRS and YFSETQ. CDR3 bases: TGCGCCAGCAGCCCAGGGACTAGCGGGAGGGCCGGAGCAGATACGCAGTATTTT. This gives the protein CASSPGTSGRAGADTQYF.

This clonotype was observed a single time. The chain uses TRBV6-6 and TRBJ2-7; D remains ambiguous. Trimming pared 0 bases from V and 4 bases from J, leaving 7 bases between. Germline-derived CDR1 and CDR2 are MNHNY and SVGAGI (reference sequence). The CDR3 has 13 amino acids. As DNA, the CDR3 is TGTGCCAGCAGTTACTCGTGGGAATACGAGCAGTACTTC. This sequence encodes CASSYSWEYEQYF.

This rearrangement joins TRBV6-5 to TRBJ2-7, with 10 positions matching TRBD2. Germline values: CDR1 MNHEY, CDR2 SVGAGI. The CDR3 length is 15 residues. V trimming: 6 bases; J trimming: 3 bases; junction bases outside the gene matches: 8. DNA of the CDR3: TGTGCCAGCAGGCCCCAATTAGCGGGAGGCTACGAGCAGTACTTC. Translating gives CASRPQLAGGYEQYF.

The chain uses TRBV9 and TRBJ1-6, with D perhaps matching TRBD1 (5 bases). V shed 0 bases and J shed 9 bases, with 19 bases lying between them. This CDR3 comprises 17 residues. Germline CDR1 reads SGDLS; CDR2 reads YYNGEE. The CDR3 bases are TGTGCCAGCAGCGTAGAGAGGTTAAGACAGCGCGGTTCACCCCTCCACTTT. Translating gives CASSVERLRQRGSPLHF.

J is TRBJ2-2 and V is TRBV27; 7 nucleotides agree with TRBD1. The germline CDR1 and CDR2 sequences are MNHEY and SMNVEV (reference sequence). The CDR3 covers 15 residues. The ends lost 5 bases at V and 8 bases at J; junction bases unmatched: 11. This CDR3 reads CASSPRDSLTGELFF. The CDR3 DNA sequence: TGTGCCAGCAGTCCCCGGGACAGCCTAACGGGGGAGCTGTTTTTT.

The V call is TRBV5-1, the J call TRBJ2-7; 7 bases are shared with TRBD1. The CDR3 loop spans 14 amino acids. Germline-derived CDR1 and CDR2 are SGHRS and YFSETQ. Trimming cost V 3 bases and J 4 bases; bases outside gene matches: 7. CDR3 region: CASSSQGQVYEQYF. In DNA form, the CDR3 reads TGCGCCAGCAGCTCACAAGGACAGGTTTACGAGCAGTACTTC. Combining the CDR3 with reference TRBV5-1 and TRBJ2-7 gives the whole variable domain KAGVTQTPRYLIKTRGQQVTLSCSPISGHRSVSWYQQTPGQGLQFLFEYFSETQRNKGNFPGRFSGRQFSNSRSEMNVSTLELGDSALYLCASSSQGQVYEQYFGPGTRLTVT.

This clonotype was observed once. The rearrangement joins TRBV5-1 to TRBJ2-3; TRBD1 might be the D (6 bases). Per the germline V gene, CDR1 is SGHRS and CDR2 is YFSETQ. This CDR3 contains 14 residues. V was clipped by 1 base and J by 4 bases, with 10 bases between them. The DNA of the CDR3 is TGCGCCAGCAGCTTGTCGCAGGGGCCAGATACGCAGTATTTT. Translated, it gives CASSLSQGPDTQYF.

This rearrangement joins TRBV5-6 to TRBJ1-6; D is possibly TRBD1 (5 bases). Per germline, CDR1 SGHDT and CDR2 YYEEEE. Trimming pared 3 bases from V and 8 bases from J, leaving 12 bases between. The CDR3 consists of 14 residues. The CDR3 loop reads CASSSTGSYSPLHF. The CDR3 region has the DNA TGTGCCAGCAGCTCCACAGGATCCTATTCACCCCTCCACTTT. The full variable domain, completed using reference TRBV5-6 and TRBJ1-6, is DAGVTQSPTHLIKTRGQQVTLRCSPKSGHDTVSWYQQALGQGPQFIFQYYEEEERQRGNFPDRFSGHQFPNYSSELNVNALLLGDSALYLCASSSTGSYSPLHFGNGTRLTVT.

In this sample, this clonotype turned up once. The chain joins TRBV2 to TRBJ2-1; weak D call: TRBD1 (6 bases). The CDR3 loop spans 14 amino acids. The germline V and J ends were trimmed by 0 bases and 6 bases, with 9 bases remaining between them. The germline gives CDR1 SNHLY, CDR2 FYNNEI. CDR3 loop: CASSEASRGNEQFF. CDR3 coding DNA: TGTGCCAGCAGTGAAGCCAGCAGGGGCAATGAGCAGTTCTTC.